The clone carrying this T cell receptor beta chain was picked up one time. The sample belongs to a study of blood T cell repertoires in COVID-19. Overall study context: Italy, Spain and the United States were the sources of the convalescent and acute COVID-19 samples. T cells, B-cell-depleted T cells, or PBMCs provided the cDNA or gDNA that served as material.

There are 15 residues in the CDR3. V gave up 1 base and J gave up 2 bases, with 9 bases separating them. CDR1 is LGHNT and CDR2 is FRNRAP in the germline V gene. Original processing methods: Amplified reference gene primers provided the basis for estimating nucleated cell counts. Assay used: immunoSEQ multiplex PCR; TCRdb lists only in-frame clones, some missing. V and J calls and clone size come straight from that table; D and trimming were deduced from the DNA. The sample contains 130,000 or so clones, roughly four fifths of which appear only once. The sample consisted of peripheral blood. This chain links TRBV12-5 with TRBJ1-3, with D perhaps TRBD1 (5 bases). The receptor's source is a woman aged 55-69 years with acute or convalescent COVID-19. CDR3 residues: CASGLAGGAGNTIYF. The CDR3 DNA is TGTGCTAGTGGTTTGGCGGGGGGGGCTGGAAACACCATATATTTT.